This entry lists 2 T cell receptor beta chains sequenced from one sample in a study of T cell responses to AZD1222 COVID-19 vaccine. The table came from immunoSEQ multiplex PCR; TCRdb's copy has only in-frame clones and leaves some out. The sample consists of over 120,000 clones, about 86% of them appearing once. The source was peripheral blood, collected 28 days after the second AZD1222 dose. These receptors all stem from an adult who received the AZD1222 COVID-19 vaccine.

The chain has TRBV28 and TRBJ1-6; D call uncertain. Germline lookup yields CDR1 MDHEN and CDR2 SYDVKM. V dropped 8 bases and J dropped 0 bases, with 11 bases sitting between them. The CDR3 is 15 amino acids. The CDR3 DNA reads TGTGCCAGCGCTACAAGTAGCTCCTATAATTCACCCCTCCACTTT. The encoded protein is CASATSSSYNSPLHF.

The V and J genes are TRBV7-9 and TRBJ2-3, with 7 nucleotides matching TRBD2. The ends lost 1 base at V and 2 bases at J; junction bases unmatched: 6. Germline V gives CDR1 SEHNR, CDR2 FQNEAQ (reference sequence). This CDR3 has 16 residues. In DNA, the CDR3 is TGTGCCAGCAGCTTAGGGGCTAGCGGAACCACAGATACGCAGTATTTT. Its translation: CASSLGASGTTDTQYF.